This TCR beta chain was found in a study of blood T cell repertoires in COVID-19. The repertoire was sequenced with immunoSEQ multiplex PCR; TCRdb's copy has only in-frame clones and lacks some. The sample carries fewer than 250,000 clones, approximately 88% recorded once. The V and J ends lost 5 bases and 7 bases respectively, with 15 bases between them. Germline lookup yields CDR1 SGHTA and CDR2 FQGNSA. CDR3 length: 15 residues. The chain uses TRBV7-2 and TRBJ1-6, with a tentative D call TRBD1 (5 bases). The source of this sequence is a woman in her twenties or thirties with acute COVID-19. Sequenced input: PBMCs or T cells enriched from blood (not recorded which). The CDR3 DNA is TGTGCCAGCAGCCTCGGGGGTATAGAAAATTCACCCCTCCACTTT. It yields the protein CASSLGGIENSPLHF.